The next 19 T cell receptor beta chains were all read from a single sample in a study of response to subunit inactivated influenza vaccine. TCRdb re-called the RT-PCR reads through MiXCR, storing one row per CDR3 protein. The sample records more than 450,000 distinct CDR3 sequences, around 8% being singletons. The starting material was PBMCs from blood, obtained around 25 months after vaccination. The source is a man aged 50-75 years who received an inactivated influenza vaccine.

This clonotype was counted between two and nine times. The chain joins TRBV28 to TRBJ2-7; 7 nucleotides agree with TRBD1. CDR1 and CDR2 from the germline V gene are MDHEN and SYDVKM. This CDR3 contains 13 residues. After removal of 8 bases from V and 1 base from J, the junction contained 5 bases not matched to a gene. The CDR3 loop is CASEGQKSYEQYF. The CDR3 bases are TGTGCCAGCGAGGGACAGAAATCCTACGAGCAGTACTTC. Complete variable domain (other parts from reference TRBV28 and TRBJ2-7): DVKVTQSSRYLVKRTGEKVFLECVQDMDHENMFWYRQDPGLGLRLIYFSYDVKMKEKGDIPEGYSVSREKKERFSLILESASTNQTSMYLCASEGQKSYEQYFGPGTRLTVT.

This rearrangement joins TRBV7-2 to TRBJ1-1; maybe TRBD1 (5 bases). Trimming took off 5 bases at V and 0 bases at J, with 13 bases between the two ends. The length of the CDR3 is 15 residues. Per the germline V gene, CDR1 is SGHTA and CDR2 is FQGNSA. The CDR3 region has the DNA TGTGCCAGCAGCCCCGAGGGGACGGTGAACACTGAAGCTTTCTTT. Translated: CASSPEGTVNTEAFF.

This chain uses TRBV10-2 with TRBJ2-3; D assignment may be TRBD1 or TRBD2 (6 bases each). V lost 3 bases to trimming and J lost 7 bases, with 11 bases between them. This CDR3 comprises 13 residues. Looked up from germline, CDR1 is WSHSY and CDR2 is SAAADI. The CDR3: CASSDEGGHTQYF. The CDR3 nucleotides read TGCGCCAGCAGTGATGAGGGGGGCCATACGCAGTATTTT.

The gene calls are TRBV5-1 and TRBJ2-7, with TRBD2 matching 7 bases. Germline V gene sequence: CDR1 SGHRS, CDR2 YFSETQ. Trimming took 0 bases from V and 3 from J; bases not matched to a gene: 6. The CDR3 has 15 residues. This CDR3 reads CASSLENRDYYEQYF. Written as DNA, the CDR3 is TGCGCCAGCAGCTTGGAAAACCGGGACTACTACGAGCAGTACTTC.

This clonotype was counted many times. V gene TRBV29-1 combines with J gene TRBJ2-1, with 9 bases identical to TRBD1. Germline-derived CDR1 and CDR2 are SQVTM and ANQGSEA. The CDR3 is 13 amino acids. V lost 8 bases to trimming and J lost 4 bases; unmatched junction nucleotides: 6. The CDR3 nucleotides are TGCAGCTCCGGGACAGGGCGATACAATGAGCAGTTCTTC. Translated: CSSGTGRYNEQFF.

This clonotype was counted between two and nine times. V and J are TRBV10-2 and TRBJ1-2; 9 positions agree with TRBD1. From germline, CDR1 is WSHSY and CDR2 SAAADI. The junction had 5 bases not matched to a gene; V was cut back by 7 bases and J by 2 bases. This CDR3 spans 14 amino acids. CDR3 region: CASMAGTGNYGYTF. CDR3 coding DNA: TGCGCCAGCATGGCCGGGACAGGGAACTATGGCTACACCTTC.

This clonotype has at least ten counts. CDR3: CASSLQNSGSSYNEQFF. CDR3 bases: TGTGCCAGCAGCCTACAAAATAGCGGGAGCTCCTACAATGAGCAGTTCTTC. V usage is TRBV7-2 and J usage is TRBJ2-1; 9 bases line up with TRBD2. V was clipped by 5 bases and J by 0 bases; unmatched bases: 8. CDR3 length: 17 residues. CDR1 is SGHTA, CDR2 FQGNSA, per germline.

This clonotype has a count of ten or more. This chain joins TRBV2 and TRBJ1-1; D gene ambiguous. The CDR3 is 13 residues long. V was pared by 5 bases and J by 7 bases, with 14 bases between. Germline loops: CDR1 SNHLY, CDR2 FYNNEI. The CDR3 sequence is CASSYDMSNEAFF. CDR3 in DNA: TGTGCCAGCAGTTATGACATGAGCAATGAAGCTTTCTTT. Combining the CDR3 with reference TRBV2 and TRBJ1-1 gives the whole variable domain EPEVTQTPSHQVTQMGQEVILRCVPISNHLYFYWYRQILGQKVEFLVSFYNNEISEKSEIFDDQFSVERPDGSNFTLKIRSTKLEDSAMYFCASSYDMSNEAFFGQGTRLTVV.

There are a few counts of this clonotype. The chain carries TRBV12-3 or TRBV12-4 and TRBJ2-7; 7 bases match TRBD2. The CDR3 runs 14 residues. V shed 0 bases, J shed 4 bases, and the junction held 3 bases outside the gene matches. The CDR3 is CASSLARDYYEQYF. Written as DNA, the CDR3 is TGTGCCAGCAGTTTAGCTCGGGACTATTACGAGCAGTACTTC.

This clonotype turned up a few times. The chain joins TRBV10-3 to TRBJ2-1, with 13 nucleotides matching TRBD2. This CDR3 region has 13 residues. Germline trimming cut 9 bases from V and 8 bases from J; bases unmatched to any gene: 4. Germline CDR1 reads ENHRY; CDR2 reads SYGVKD. The CDR3 loop is CAIGLAGEYEQFF. Written as DNA, the CDR3 is TGTGCCATTGGACTAGCGGGAGAGTATGAGCAGTTCTTC.

This clonotype has at least ten counts. The J gene is TRBJ1-1, the V gene TRBV12-3 or TRBV12-4; D gene uncertain. Trimming cost V 6 bases and J 0 bases, with 8 bases left between them. The CDR3 loop spans 13 amino acids. The CDR3 spells CASSIQLNTEAFF. The DNA of the CDR3 is TGTGCCAGCAGCATACAGCTGAACACTGAAGCTTTCTTT.

This rearrangement joins TRBV5-6 to TRBJ2-7; the D call may be TRBD1 or TRBD2 (5 bases each). The V gene's germline CDR1 is SGHDT and CDR2 YYEEEE. V was pared by 4 bases and J by 5 bases, with 13 bases between. The CDR3 contains 13 residues. In DNA, the CDR3 is TGTGCCAGCAGCCCCGGGACCCAGAACGAGCAGTACTTC. Translated: CASSPGTQNEQYF.

The sample holds many counts of this clonotype. This rearrangement joins TRBV9 to TRBJ2-2; D perhaps matches TRBD2 (5 bases). Germline V CDR1 and CDR2: SGDLS, YYNGEE. This CDR3 comprises 17 residues. V lost 4 bases and J 4 bases, leaving 20 bases between the germline ends. DNA for the CDR3: TGTGCCAGCAGCCCCCGGGGAGTTGGGCTTGGCACCGGGGAGCTGTTTTTT. Its translation is CASSPRGVGLGTGELFF.

The chain combines TRBV12-3 or TRBV12-4 with TRBJ1-5; the D is unclear. With 6 bases removed from V and 5 bases from J, the gap between germline ends came to 17 bases. CDR3 length: 15 amino acids. CDR3 sequence (DNA): TGTGCCAGCAGCTCAGGCGGCGGAAGGTATCAGCCCCAGCATTTT. Amino acid sequence: CASSSGGGRYQPQHF.

Ten or more counts support this clonotype. The chain couples TRBV20-1 to TRBJ2-3; no clear D gene. Germline CDR1 is DFQATT and CDR2 is SNEGSKA (reference sequence). CDR3 length equals 15 residues. Trimming cost V 3 bases and J 1 base, with 14 bases left between them. The CDR3 DNA follows: TGCAGTGCTAGCCCCCCGGAATACCGCACAGATACGCAGTATTTT. This translates into CSASPPEYRTDTQYF.

The chain employs TRBV6-1 and TRBJ2-6, with a weak D call TRBD1 (6 bases). Germline CDR1 and CDR2: MNHNS and SASEGT. Trimming left V 5 bases short and J 4 bases short, with 15 bases between. This CDR3 region has 16 residues. This chain's CDR3 is CASSPGVGKGANVLTF. In nucleotides, the CDR3 is TGTGCCAGCAGTCCAGGGGTGGGGAAAGGGGCCAACGTCCTGACTTTC.

V usage is TRBV19 and J usage is TRBJ2-7; tentatively, D is TRBD1 (6 bases). CDR1 LNHDA and CDR2 SQIVND come from the germline V gene (reference sequence). The CDR3 loop spans 14 amino acids. V was trimmed by 4 bases and J by 7 bases, leaving 17 bases between them. The CDR3 loop is CASSRSPGVGEQYF. The DNA of the CDR3 is TGTGCCAGTAGTAGGTCACCAGGGGTGGGGGAGCAGTACTTC.

This chain uses TRBV5-4 with TRBJ2-5, with 10 bases that match TRBD1. There are 16 residues in the CDR3. CDR1 is SGHNT, CDR2 YYREEE, per germline (reference sequence). With V trimmed by 4 bases and J by 5 bases, 11 bases remained unmatched. CDR3 region: CASSHPGQGFGETQYF. In DNA, the CDR3 is TGTGCCAGCAGCCACCCGGGACAGGGGTTCGGGGAGACCCAGTACTTC. The whole variable domain, filled in from reference TRBV5-4 and TRBJ2-5, reads ETGVTQSPTHLIKTRGQQVTLRCSSQSGHNTVSWYQQALGQGPQFIFQYYREEENGRGNFPPRFSGLQFPNYSSELNVNALELDDSALYLCASSHPGQGFGETQYFGPGTRLLVL.

This clonotype was observed many times. The chain combines TRBV7-9 with TRBJ2-6; 8 bases are a match to TRBD1. There are 18 residues in the CDR3. V was pared by 3 bases and J by 4 bases, with 11 bases of the junction left unmatched. The germline gives CDR1 SEHNR, CDR2 FQNEAQ (reference sequence). CDR3 sequence (DNA): TGTGCCAGCAGCTTTACAGGGGGATTGCCGAGGGGGGCCAACGTCCTGACTTTC. Amino acids: CASSFTGGLPRGANVLTF.